This T cell receptor (beta chain) was obtained from a study of blood T cells in healthy people across ages. CDR1 is MGHRA and CDR2 is YSYEKL in the germline V gene. The CDR3 has 14 residues. Trimming stripped 1 base from V and 5 bases from J, with 12 bases between. Donor samples were obtained from healthy Caucasian individuals from Russia, aged about 6 to 95. Together with a sample-barcoded 5' primer, a J-beta primer mix was included in a second PCR lasting about 6 to 12 cycles. In TCRdb, the 5' RACE reads were re-called with MiXCR into one record per CDR3 protein. In the table there are around 820,000 distinct CDR3 sequences, about 25% of which are singletons. These data were also reused for a study on T cells of mothers and their children. From that report: cDNA was made from all extracted RNA, roughly 1.4 ug per 15 ul.

The rearrangement uses TRBV4-1 and TRBJ2-7, with a possible D match to TRBD1 (6 bases). The specimen sequenced was blood. This receptor was taken from a boy between 10 and 17 years old in good health. The CDR3 region has the DNA TGCGCCAGCAGCCAAGTCAGGGGCTTCGACGAGCAGTACTTC. Amino acid sequence: CASSQVRGFDEQYF.